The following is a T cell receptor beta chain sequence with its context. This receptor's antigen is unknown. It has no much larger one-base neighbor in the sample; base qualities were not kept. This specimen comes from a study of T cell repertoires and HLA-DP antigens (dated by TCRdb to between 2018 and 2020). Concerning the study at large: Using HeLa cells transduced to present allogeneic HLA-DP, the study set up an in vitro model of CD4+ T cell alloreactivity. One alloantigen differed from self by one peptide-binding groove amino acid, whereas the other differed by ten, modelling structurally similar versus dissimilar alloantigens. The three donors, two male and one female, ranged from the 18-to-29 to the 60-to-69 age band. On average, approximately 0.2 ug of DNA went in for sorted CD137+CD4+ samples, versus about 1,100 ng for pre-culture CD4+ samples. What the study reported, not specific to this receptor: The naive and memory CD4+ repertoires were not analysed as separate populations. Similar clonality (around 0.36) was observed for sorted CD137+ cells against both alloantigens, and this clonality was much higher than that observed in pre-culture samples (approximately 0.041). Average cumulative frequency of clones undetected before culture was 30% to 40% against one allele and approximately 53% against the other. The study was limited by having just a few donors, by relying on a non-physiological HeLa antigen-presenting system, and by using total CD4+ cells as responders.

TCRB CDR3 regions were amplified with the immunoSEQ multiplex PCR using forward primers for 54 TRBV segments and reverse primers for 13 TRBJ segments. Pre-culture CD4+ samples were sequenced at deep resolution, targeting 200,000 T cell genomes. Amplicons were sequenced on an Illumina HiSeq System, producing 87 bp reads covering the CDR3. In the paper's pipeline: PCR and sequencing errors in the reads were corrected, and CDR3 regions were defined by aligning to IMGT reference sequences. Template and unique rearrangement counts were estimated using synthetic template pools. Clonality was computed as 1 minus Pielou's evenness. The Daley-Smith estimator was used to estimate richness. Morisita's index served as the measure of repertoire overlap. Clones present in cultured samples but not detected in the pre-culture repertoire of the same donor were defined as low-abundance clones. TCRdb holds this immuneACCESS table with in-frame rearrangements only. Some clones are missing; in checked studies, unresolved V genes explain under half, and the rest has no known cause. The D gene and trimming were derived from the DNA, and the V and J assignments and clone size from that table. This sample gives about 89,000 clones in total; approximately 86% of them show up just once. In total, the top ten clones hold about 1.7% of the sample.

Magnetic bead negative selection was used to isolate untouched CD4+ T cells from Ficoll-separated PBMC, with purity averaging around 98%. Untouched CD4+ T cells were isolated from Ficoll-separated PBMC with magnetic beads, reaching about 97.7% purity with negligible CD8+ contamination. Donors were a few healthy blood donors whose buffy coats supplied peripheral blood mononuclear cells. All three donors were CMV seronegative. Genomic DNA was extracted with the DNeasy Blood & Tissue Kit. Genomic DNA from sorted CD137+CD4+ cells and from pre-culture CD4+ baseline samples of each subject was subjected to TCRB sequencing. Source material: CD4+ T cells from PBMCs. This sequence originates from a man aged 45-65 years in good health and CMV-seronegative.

The nucleotide sequence reads TGCGCCAGCAGCCAGCAAGCGGGTACCAGGTCCTACAATGAGCAGTTCTTC. Translated, it reads CASSQQAGTRSYNEQFF. The rearranged segments are TRBV4-1 and TRBJ2-1; TRBD2 is a weak D gene call, 6 bases matching. Spanning cysteine to phenylalanine, the CDR3 consists of 17 amino acids. Only the CDR3 part of the read is kept: 51 bases, read in frame from the first base. CDR1 MGHRA and CDR2 YSYEKL are derived from the germline V gene. The junction shows trimming of 3 bases on V and 1 base on J, plus 16 bases between the germline ends.